Shown below are 24 T cell receptor beta chains from a single sample sequenced in a study of blood T cell repertoires in COVID-19. TCRdb keeps only in-frame clones here, not all; method: immunoSEQ multiplex PCR. Counted here are 130,000 to 150,000 clones, around four fifths occurring once; the ten biggest clones make up nearly 3%. The specimen was peripheral blood. Source of these receptors: a woman aged 40 to 50 with active or convalescent COVID-19.

This rearrangement joins TRBV7-9 to TRBJ1-3; tentatively, D is TRBD1 (6 bases). Germline V gene lookup returns CDR1 SEHNR and CDR2 FQNEAQ (reference sequence). Trimming left V 0 bases short and J 3 bases short, with 12 bases between. This CDR3 region has 16 residues. The CDR3 sequence: CASSLAAGVLGNTIYF. The CDR3 coding sequence is TGTGCCAGCAGCTTAGCAGCAGGGGTCCTTGGAAACACCATATATTTT.

Only one count was recorded for this clone. The rearrangement uses TRBV7-6 and TRBJ1-2; D possibly corresponds to TRBD1 (5 bases). The CDR3 is made up of 12 amino acids. Trimming left V 6 bases short and J 5 bases short, with 10 bases between. Germline assignment: CDR1 SGHVS and CDR2 FNYEAQ. The CDR3 loop is CASSQSGYGYTF. CDR3 DNA sequence: TGTGCCAGCAGTCAATCAGGGTATGGCTACACCTTC.

In DNA form, the CDR3 reads TGTGCCAGTAGTATTCTAAGCGGCTCTGGAAACACCATATATTTT. This sequence encodes CASSILSGSGNTIYF. The chain uses TRBV19 and TRBJ1-3; D gene uncertain. The CDR3 loop spans 15 amino acids. Per germline, CDR1 LNHDA and CDR2 SQIVND (reference sequence). Deletions cut 3 bases from V and 0 bases from J, with 9 bases between.

The J gene is TRBJ1-1, the V gene TRBV10-1; weak D call: TRBD1 (5 bases). The CDR3 consists of 15 residues. V was cut by 5 bases and J by 7 bases, with 20 bases left in between. CDR1 is WNHNN and CDR2 is SYGVQD in the germline V gene (reference sequence). The CDR3 here is CASSPSAQATGEAFF. The CDR3 DNA sequence: TGCGCCAGCAGTCCCTCTGCACAGGCCACGGGTGAAGCTTTCTTT.

This clone was observed once. The CDR3 here is CSHRDTEKLFF. The CDR3 region has the DNA TGCAGTCACCGGGACACGGAAAAACTGTTTTTT. This chain links TRBV20-1 with TRBJ1-4, with D possibly matching TRBD1 (6 bases). CDR1 and CDR2 (germline): DFQATT, SNEGSKA (reference sequence). The CDR3 spans 11 residues. Deletions cut 8 bases from V and 8 bases from J, with 12 bases between.

The rearrangement joins TRBV5-1 to TRBJ1-4; D is ambiguous. The CDR3 runs to 13 residues. The V gene's germline CDR1 is SGHRS and CDR2 YFSETQ. Trimming stripped 4 bases from V and 5 bases from J, with 9 bases between. The CDR3 DNA sequence: TGCGCCAGCAGCCGCCGGTGGAATGAAAAACTGTTTTTT. Its translation: CASSRRWNEKLFF.

Worth noting for this clone: Distinct nucleotide sequences in the sample also encode this CDR3. This chain links TRBV28 with TRBJ1-4, with D possibly matching TRBD1 (6 bases). The CDR3 spans 14 residues. The germline V gene has CDR1 MDHEN and CDR2 SYDVKM. The germline V and J ends were trimmed by 6 bases and 1 base, with 9 bases remaining between them. The CDR3 sequence: CASSLGGTNEKLFF. In DNA form, the CDR3 reads TGTGCCAGCAGCCTAGGGGGAACTAATGAAAAACTGTTTTTT.

This clone was seen repeatedly, ten times or more. The chain uses TRBV10-3 and TRBJ2-1; TRBD2 agrees at 9 bases. The CDR3 runs to 16 residues. CDR1 is ENHRY, CDR2 SYGVKD, per germline. The V segment lost 7 bases and the J segment 5 bases; nucleotides outside the gene matches: 12. The CDR3 nucleotides read TGTGCCATCACGGCCCCCGGGCGGGGGGGAGACAATGAGCAGTTCTTC. Amino acids: CAITAPGRGGDNEQFF.

The chain has TRBV5-1 and TRBJ2-1; 9 nucleotides match TRBD2. The CDR3 totals 15 residues. Germline CDR1 is SGHRS and CDR2 is YFSETQ. V shed 0 bases and J 5 bases; nucleotides not matched to a gene: 3. The CDR3 DNA reads TGCGCCAGCAGCTTGGTGACTAGCGGCGACAATGAGCAGTTCTTC. Translating it yields CASSLVTSGDNEQFF.

CDR3 nucleotides: TGTGCCAGCAGTGTTGGGGAGACTAATGAAAAACTGTTTTTT. It encodes CASSVGETNEKLFF. This chain links TRBV2 with TRBJ1-4; D uncertain. Trimming pared 4 bases from V and 2 bases from J, leaving 8 bases between. Germline V gene lookup returns CDR1 SNHLY and CDR2 FYNNEI. The CDR3 totals 14 residues.

This sequence joins TRBV24-1 and TRBJ1-5; D gene uncertain. V was clipped by 4 bases and J by 3 bases, with 15 bases between them. There are 16 residues in the CDR3. Germline CDR1 is KGHDR and CDR2 is SFDVKD. CDR3 coding DNA: TGTGCCACCAGTGACCCCCGGAGGGCGGACAATCAGCCCCAGCATTTT. Encoded protein: CATSDPRRADNQPQHF.

This chain connects TRBV30 to TRBJ1-6; the D is unclear. CDR1 and CDR2 (germline): GTSNPN, SVGIG (reference sequence). V shed 3 bases and J shed 10 bases, with 16 bases lying between them. The CDR3 runs to 14 residues. CDR3 residues: CAWRGSGKGSPLHF. The CDR3 nucleotides are TGTGCCTGGAGGGGGTCCGGGAAGGGCTCACCCCTCCACTTT.

The genes are TRBV28 and TRBJ2-3; the match to TRBD1 covers 7 bases. Unmatched junction bases numbered 9, after V lost 5 bases and J lost 1 base. In germline, CDR1 is MDHEN, CDR2 SYDVKM. This CDR3 comprises 16 residues. CDR3 sequence: CASSQRSGTGTDTQYF. The DNA of the CDR3 is TGTGCCAGCAGTCAAAGATCCGGGACAGGCACAGATACGCAGTATTTT.

The chain couples TRBV28 to TRBJ2-3, with 8 bases lining up with TRBD2. The V segment lost 6 bases and the J segment 1 base; nucleotides outside the gene matches: 0. The germline V gene has CDR1 MDHEN and CDR2 SYDVKM. This CDR3 region has 13 residues. CDR3 region: CASRRGGTDTQYF. In DNA form, the CDR3 reads TGTGCCAGCAGGCGGGGGGGCACAGATACGCAGTATTTT.

The gene calls are TRBV9 and TRBJ1-6; possible D gene TRBD1, 6 bases. The V and J ends lost 1 base and 7 bases respectively, with 9 bases between them. The germline gives CDR1 SGDLS, CDR2 YYNGEE. The CDR3 is made up of 14 amino acids. CDR3 DNA: TGTGCCAGCAGCGTAAGGGGGGGGAATTCACCCCTCCACTTT. It translates to CASSVRGGNSPLHF.

This clone appeared a single time. This chain joins TRBV19 and TRBJ2-5, with TRBD1 as a possible D gene (6 bases). Germline CDR1 LNHDA, CDR2 SQIVND (reference sequence). The CDR3 covers 14 residues. The V gene lost 7 bases and the J gene lost 2 bases, with 14 bases spanning the gap. The DNA for the CDR3 is TGTGCCAGTAAGGCCTGGGGGCCGCAAGAGACCCAGTACTTC. Amino acid sequence: CASKAWGPQETQYF.

The chain has TRBV7-2 and TRBJ2-1; D gene unclear. This CDR3 is built from 11 residues. CDR1 is SGHTA and CDR2 is FQGNSA in the germline V gene. V was cut by 2 bases and J by 9 bases, with 5 bases left in between. The CDR3 sequence: CASSLSSEQFF. As DNA, the CDR3 is TGTGCCAGCAGCTTATCCAGTGAGCAGTTCTTC.

This chain links TRBV5-5 with TRBJ1-1; no reliable D call. CDR3 length equals 12 residues. V was cut by 1 base and J by 8 bases, with 9 bases left in between. Germline CDR1 is SGHKS and CDR2 is YYEKEE (reference sequence). CDR3 amino acids: CASSLSGREAFF. The DNA of the CDR3 is TGTGCCAGCAGCTTGTCAGGTAGGGAAGCTTTCTTT.

The CDR3 region is CASSPSGTGGEQYF. In DNA, the CDR3 is TGCGCCAGCAGCCCGTCCGGGACAGGGGGCGAGCAGTACTTC. The chain recombines TRBV5-1 with TRBJ2-7; TRBD1 aligns across 11 bases. Germline loops: CDR1 SGHRS, CDR2 YFSETQ. V shed 4 bases, J shed 6 bases, and the junction held 6 bases outside the gene matches. The CDR3 consists of 14 residues.

DNA for the CDR3: TGTGCCAGCACCCAGGATCGTATGGTCGCCCTCTATGGCTACACCTTC. Protein sequence: CASTQDRMVALYGYTF. The chain is built from TRBV2 and TRBJ1-2; D is uncertain. V was pared by 7 bases and J by 4 bases, with 22 bases between. This CDR3 has 16 residues. Per germline, CDR1 SNHLY and CDR2 FYNNEI.

The J gene is TRBJ1-2, the V gene TRBV28, with TRBD1 as a possible D gene (5 bases). Per germline, CDR1 MDHEN and CDR2 SYDVKM. This CDR3 spans 16 amino acids. V was trimmed by 1 base and J by 7 bases, leaving 19 bases between them. CDR3 coding DNA: TGTGCCAGCAGTTTATTCGGGACTCATGCCGGACTTGGCTACACCTTC. Amino acids: CASSLFGTHAGLGYTF.

The chain couples TRBV2 to TRBJ2-7; 8 bases align to TRBD1. Germline CDR1 is SNHLY and CDR2 is FYNNEI. The V and J ends lost 9 bases and 1 base, in that order; junction bases with no gene match: 2. CDR3 size: 12 residues. CDR3 sequence (DNA): TGTGCCAGAGGACAGGGATCCTACGAGCAGTACTTC. Residues: CARGQGSYEQYF.

The chain links TRBV14 to TRBJ1-2; D perhaps matches TRBD1 (6 bases). Germline V gene data show CDR1 as SGHDN and CDR2 as FVKESK. Trimming cost V 6 bases and J 1 base, with 21 bases left between them. CDR3 length: 17 residues. The CDR3 loop is CASRPTRDTIFNYGYTF. DNA for the CDR3: TGTGCCAGCAGGCCAACTCGGGACACCATCTTTAACTATGGCTACACCTTC.

CDR3 loop: CASSKGGQDLYGYTF. CDR3 bases: TGTGCCAGCAGCAAAGGGGGACAGGATTTATATGGCTACACCTTC. The genes are TRBV21-1 and TRBJ1-2; the tabulated D call, TRBD1, remains unverified against the DNA. TRBV21-1 is a pseudogene locus. The CDR3 is 15 amino acids.